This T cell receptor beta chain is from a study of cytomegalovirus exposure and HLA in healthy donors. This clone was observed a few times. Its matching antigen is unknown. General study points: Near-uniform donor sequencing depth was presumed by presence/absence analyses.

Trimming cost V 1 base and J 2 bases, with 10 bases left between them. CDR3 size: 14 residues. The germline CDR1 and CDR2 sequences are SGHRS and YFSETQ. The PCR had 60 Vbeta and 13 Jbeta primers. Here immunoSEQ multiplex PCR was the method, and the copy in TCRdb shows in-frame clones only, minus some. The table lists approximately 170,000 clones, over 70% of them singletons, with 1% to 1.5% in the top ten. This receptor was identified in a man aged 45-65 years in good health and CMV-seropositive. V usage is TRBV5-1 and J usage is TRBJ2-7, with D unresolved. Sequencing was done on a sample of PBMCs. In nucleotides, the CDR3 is TGCGCCAGCAGCTTGTCACAGAGAACCTACGAGCAGTACTTC. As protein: CASSLSQRTYEQYF.